This T cell receptor (beta chain) was found in a study of blood T cell repertoires in COVID-19. Turning to the study itself: Samples came from the United States, Italy and Spain, spanning acute and convalescent COVID-19. PBMCs, B-cell-depleted T cells, or T cells provided the cDNA or gDNA that made up the material.

The CDR3 sequence is 15 residues long. V was pared by 4 bases and J by 6 bases, with 3 bases of the junction left unmatched. Germline CDR1 and CDR2: SGHKS and YYEKEE (reference sequence). Libraries were prepared by immunoSEQ multiplex PCR; TCRdb keeps only in-frame clonotypes and omits some of them. Of approximately 230,000 clones listed, approximately 82% are singletons. The rearrangement joins TRBV5-5 to TRBJ2-1; 14 bases align to TRBD2. This receptor was identified in a man older than 75 with acute or convalescent COVID-19. The sequenced sample consisted of peripheral blood. CDR3 DNA: TGTGCCAGCAGCCCGGGGACTAGCGGGAGCAATGAGCAGTTCTTC. This translates into CASSPGTSGSNEQFF.